Below are 30 T cell receptor beta chains sequenced from a single sample in a study of T cell changes during pregnancy in multiple sclerosis. TCRdb keeps only in-frame clones here, not all; method: immunoSEQ multiplex PCR. The table includes 60,000 to 85,000 clones, roughly 92% detected once. The starting material was peripheral blood, obtained after pregnancy. Receptors originate from a female donor in good health, enrolled as a control in a pregnancy study.

Only a few counts were recorded for this clone. The J gene is TRBJ1-1, the V gene TRBV4-1; D not certain. This CDR3 is built from 14 residues. From germline, CDR1 is MGHRA and CDR2 YSYEKL. Trimming cost V 3 bases and J 2 bases, with 10 bases left between them. This chain's CDR3 is CASSQSTGNTEAFF. The CDR3 region has the DNA TGCGCCAGCAGCCAGAGTACTGGTAACACTGAAGCTTTCTTT.

Of note for this clone: Other DNA sequences in the same sample also yield this CDR3. The chain joins TRBV29-1 to TRBJ1-4, with D unresolved. V gave up 4 bases and J gave up 0 bases, with 9 bases separating them. The CDR3 has 14 amino acids. From germline, CDR1 is SQVTM and CDR2 ANQGSEA. The CDR3 DNA sequence: TGCAGCGTTGGAGGACTTGCAACTAATGAAAAACTGTTTTTT. This codes for CSVGGLATNEKLFF.

This chain links TRBV5-6 with TRBJ1-6; D unclear. The V end was cut by 0 bases, the J end by 6 bases, with 4 bases between. The CDR3 consists of 13 residues. CDR1 SGHDT and CDR2 YYEEEE come from the germline V gene. The CDR3 reads CASSLAGNSPLHF. Here the CDR3 DNA reads TGTGCCAGCAGCTTGGCGGGTAATTCACCCCTCCACTTT.

In this sample, this clone turned up a few times. V is TRBV30 and J is TRBJ2-5, with 7 positions matching TRBD1. Per germline, CDR1 GTSNPN and CDR2 SVGIG (reference sequence). J was trimmed by 1 base and V by 0 bases; bases with no gene match: 2. There are 14 residues in the CDR3. The CDR3 region has the DNA TGTGCCTGGAGTGTGGGGACAGCCCAAGAGACCCAGTACTTC. It translates to CAWSVGTAQETQYF. Variable domain in full (rest from reference TRBV30 and TRBJ2-5): SQTIHQWPATLVQPVGSPLSLECTVEGTSNPNLYWYRQAAGRGLQLLFYSVGIGQISSEVPQNLSASRPQDRQFILSSKKLLLSDSGFYLCAWSVGTAQETQYFGPGTRLLVL.

The rearrangement joins TRBV12-5 to TRBJ1-1; D ambiguous. The germline V and J ends were trimmed by 1 base and 6 bases, with 9 bases remaining between them. Germline assignment: CDR1 LGHNT and CDR2 FRNRAP. The CDR3 totals 13 residues. The DNA of the CDR3 is TGTGCTAGTGGTTTGGATCCGAGGGCTGAAGCTTTCTTT. Translating gives CASGLDPRAEAFF.

This clone was counted a few times. This chain links TRBV29-1 with TRBJ1-1; D possibly corresponds to TRBD1 (5 bases). V was shortened by 2 bases and J by 10 bases, with 8 bases between the two germline ends. The germline V gene has CDR1 SQVTM and CDR2 ANQGSEA. The CDR3 runs 10 residues. CDR3 DNA: TGCAGCGTTGAACGAAGGGGAGCTTTCTTT. It codes for CSVERRGAFF. Together with reference TRBV29-1 and TRBJ1-1, the CDR3 gives the full variable domain: SAVISQKPSRDICQRGTSLTIQCQVDSQVTMMFWYRQQPGQSLTLIATANQGSEATYESGFVIDKFPISRPNLTFSTLTVSNMSPEDSSIYLCSVERRGAFFGQGTRLTVV.

This clone showed up just once. The chain links TRBV2 to TRBJ2-2, with 9 bases matching TRBD2. The germline gives CDR1 SNHLY, CDR2 FYNNEI. CDR3 size: 14 residues. V lost 10 bases, J lost 3 bases, and 6 bases stayed unmatched. In DNA, the CDR3 is TGTGCCACCCGGCTAGCGGGATACACCGGGGAGCTGTTTTTT. Its protein is CATRLAGYTGELFF.

This clone has a handful of counts. V is TRBV2 and J is TRBJ1-1; D gene uncertain. Germline V gives CDR1 SNHLY, CDR2 FYNNEI. V lost 7 bases to trimming and J lost 7 bases, with 10 bases between them. The CDR3 spans 11 residues. As DNA, the CDR3 is TGTGCCAGCACCCCCGGTCTTGAAGCTTTCTTT. It codes for CASTPGLEAFF.

The V and J genes are TRBV28 and TRBJ2-7; the D gene is possibly TRBD2 (6 bases). With 5 bases removed from V and 2 bases from J, the gap between germline ends came to 10 bases. Germline values: CDR1 MDHEN, CDR2 SYDVKM. CDR3 size: 13 residues. CDR3 sequence: CASSLRTTYEQYF. Written as DNA, the CDR3 is TGTGCCAGCAGTCTCCGGACTACCTACGAGCAGTACTTC.

The V call is TRBV5-1, the J call TRBJ2-1; 9 bases map to TRBD2. CDR1 and CDR2 from the germline V gene are SGHRS and YFSETQ. Losses at the gene ends were 2 bases for V and 4 bases for J; bases not matched to a gene: 7. This CDR3 spans 16 amino acids. CDR3 in amino acids: CASSFSAGGTYNEQFF. CDR3 in DNA: TGCGCCAGCAGCTTCTCGGCGGGAGGGACTTACAATGAGCAGTTCTTC. Looking up the rest from reference TRBV5-1 and TRBJ2-1 gives the full variable domain: KAGVTQTPRYLIKTRGQQVTLSCSPISGHRSVSWYQQTPGQGLQFLFEYFSETQRNKGNFPGRFSGRQFSNSRSEMNVSTLELGDSALYLCASSFSAGGTYNEQFFGPGTRLTVL.

This clone has just one count. This chain connects TRBV7-2 to TRBJ2-7, with TRBD2 matching 8 bases. V lost 5 bases to trimming and J lost 2 bases; unmatched junction nucleotides: 8. CDR1 and CDR2 (germline): SGHTA, FQGNSA. The CDR3 totals 15 residues. Here the CDR3 reads CASSPRAGVPYEQYF. The CDR3 DNA follows: TGTGCCAGCAGCCCTCGAGCGGGAGTACCCTACGAGCAGTACTTC.

The CDR3 reads CASSSNRVAQPQHF. The CDR3 DNA reads as TGTGCCAGCAGTTCCAACAGGGTCGCTCAGCCCCAGCATTTT. The rearrangement links TRBV28 to TRBJ1-5, with D possibly matching TRBD1 (6 bases). The germline V gene encodes CDR1 MDHEN and CDR2 SYDVKM. V shed 4 bases and J shed 6 bases, with 13 bases lying between them. This CDR3 spans 14 amino acids. Full variable domain (remainder filled in from reference TRBV28 and TRBJ1-5): DVKVTQSSRYLVKRTGEKVFLECVQDMDHENMFWYRQDPGLGLRLIYFSYDVKMKEKGDIPEGYSVSREKKERFSLILESASTNQTSMYLCASSSNRVAQPQHFGDGTRLSIL.

The genes are TRBV19 and TRBJ2-7, with 8 nucleotides matching TRBD2. Per the germline V gene, CDR1 is LNHDA and CDR2 is SQIVND (reference sequence). The junction had 15 bases not matched to a gene; V was cut back by 10 bases and J by 4 bases. CDR3 size: 15 residues. The CDR3 nucleotides read TGTGCCACCTCCATGTCCCCGGGACTAGTATACGAGCAGTACTTC. Protein product: CATSMSPGLVYEQYF.

The chain uses TRBV4-1 and TRBJ2-7; 7 bases are a match to TRBD2. CDR1 is MGHRA, CDR2 YSYEKL, per germline. The CDR3 runs to 14 residues. V lost 0 bases to trimming and J lost 7 bases; unmatched junction nucleotides: 6. The CDR3, as DNA: TGCGCCAGCAGCCAAGAGGCGGGAGTGAGTGAGCAGTACTTC. This codes for CASSQEAGVSEQYF.

The chain is built from TRBV11-2 and TRBJ1-1; D uncertain. The V and J ends lost 0 bases and 6 bases respectively, with 14 bases between them. The CDR3 sequence is 15 residues long. CDR1 SGHAT and CDR2 FQNNGV come from the germline V gene. CDR3 nucleotides: TGTGCCAGCAGCTTAGATCGGGGAGGGAGGTCTGAAGCTTTCTTT. It is translated as CASSLDRGGRSEAFF.

The V and J genes are TRBV5-1 and TRBJ1-4; D not resolved. V lost 2 bases and J lost 6, with 14 bases in between. The V gene's germline CDR1 is SGHRS and CDR2 YFSETQ. This CDR3 has 15 residues. CDR3 residues: CASSLFGRGDEKLFF. CDR3 DNA sequence: TGCGCCAGCAGCTTATTTGGGAGAGGAGATGAAAAACTGTTTTTT.

The V call is TRBV28, the J call TRBJ1-2; the match to TRBD1 covers 9 bases. V dropped 6 bases and J dropped 2; count of bases not matched to a gene: 4. This CDR3 region has 14 residues. CDR1 is MDHEN and CDR2 is SYDVKM in the germline V gene. CDR3 bases: TGTGCCAGCAGCCTTGGACAGGGGAACTATGGCTACACCTTC. Amino acids: CASSLGQGNYGYTF.

The chain combines TRBV6-5 with TRBJ1-1; tentatively, D is TRBD1 (5 bases). The CDR3 loop spans 13 amino acids. Germline lookup yields CDR1 MNHEY and CDR2 SVGAGI. V lost 7 bases and J 1 base, leaving 10 bases between the germline ends. CDR3: CASTLGGNTEAFF. DNA for the CDR3: TGTGCCAGCACGCTGGGGGGGAACACTGAAGCTTTCTTT.

The chain uses TRBV5-1 and TRBJ2-2; D unresolved. CDR3 length equals 14 residues. Trimming pared 3 bases from V and 1 base from J, leaving 7 bases between. CDR1 SGHRS and CDR2 YFSETQ come from the germline V gene. CDR3 DNA sequence: TGCGCCAGCAGCTATGCAGAGAACACCGGGGAGCTGTTTTTT. It yields the protein CASSYAENTGELFF.

This clone was observed a few times. The chain uses TRBV9 and TRBJ2-1; 10 bases match TRBD1. V shed 4 bases, J shed 5 bases, and the junction held 3 bases outside the gene matches. Germline-derived CDR1 and CDR2 are SGDLS and YYNGEE. This CDR3 spans 14 amino acids. The CDR3 spells CASSPGQGNNEQFF. DNA for the CDR3: TGTGCCAGCAGCCCGGGACAGGGGAACAATGAGCAGTTCTTC.

The chain is built from TRBV27 and TRBJ2-7, with 8 nucleotides matching TRBD1. This CDR3 has 15 residues. CDR1 is MNHEY and CDR2 is SMNVEV in the germline V gene (reference sequence). J lost 1 base, V lost 2 bases, and 4 bases had no gene match. The chain's CDR3 is CASSLQGTGSYEQYF. The CDR3 DNA reads TGTGCCAGCAGTTTACAAGGGACAGGTTCCTACGAGCAGTACTTC.

The V and J genes are TRBV9 and TRBJ2-2; D is possibly TRBD2 (5 bases). From germline, CDR1 is SGDLS and CDR2 YYNGEE. Trimming took off 3 bases at V and 6 bases at J, with 9 bases between the two ends. This CDR3 has 13 amino acids. The CDR3 sequence is CASSGLLAGELFF. For the CDR3, the DNA is TGTGCCAGCAGCGGACTATTGGCCGGGGAGCTGTTTTTT.

The V call is TRBV28, the J call TRBJ2-7, with 8 positions matching TRBD2. The CDR3 runs 15 residues. Germline V gives CDR1 MDHEN, CDR2 SYDVKM. V trimming: 7 bases; J trimming: 2 bases; junction bases outside the gene matches: 10. The CDR3, as DNA: TGTGCCAGCAAATCACACGTAGCGGGGACCTACGAGCAGTACTTC. It yields the protein CASKSHVAGTYEQYF.

The chain combines TRBV5-1 with TRBJ2-3; TRBD2 matches 8 bases. This CDR3 region has 17 residues. V was pared by 4 bases and J by 3 bases, with 13 bases of the junction left unmatched. The germline V gene encodes CDR1 SGHRS and CDR2 YFSETQ. The CDR3 spells CASSLTGGSGGTDTQYF. In DNA, the CDR3 is TGCGCCAGCAGCCTCACGGGGGGGTCCGGTGGAACAGATACGCAGTATTTT.

This clone was detected once. The chain employs TRBV6-5 and TRBJ2-1; 8 nucleotides match TRBD2. Looked up from germline, CDR1 is MNHEY and CDR2 is SVGAGI. V lost 5 bases and J lost 10; bases outside the gene matches: 4. There are 12 residues in the CDR3. CDR3 bases: TGTGCCAGCAGTAAACCTAGCGGGGAGCAGTTCTTC. Its protein product is CASSKPSGEQFF.

The chain joins TRBV6-1 to TRBJ1-2; 9 bases agree with TRBD1. V trimming: 5 bases; J trimming: 4 bases; junction bases outside the gene matches: 5. The CDR3 extends over 14 amino acids. In germline, CDR1 is MNHNS, CDR2 SASEGT. CDR3 coding DNA: TGTGCCAGCAGTTTACAGGGGGCCCCCTATGGCTACACCTTC. Encoded protein: CASSLQGAPYGYTF.

This sequence joins TRBV10-1 and TRBJ2-7, with TRBD1 identical over 7 bases. Germline V gene sequence: CDR1 WNHNN, CDR2 SYGVQD (reference sequence). This CDR3 region has 19 residues. With 2 bases clipped from V and 3 bases from J, the junction kept 19 bases outside the gene matches. CDR3 sequence reads: CASSETPHMRQGPIYEQYF. For the CDR3, the DNA is TGCGCCAGCAGTGAGACCCCCCATATGAGACAGGGCCCCATCTACGAGCAGTACTTC.

The chain links TRBV11-2 to TRBJ2-7; D perhaps matches TRBD2 (5 bases). The CDR3 length is 12 residues. Germline V gene data show CDR1 as SGHAT and CDR2 as FQNNGV. Trimming left V 4 bases short and J 3 bases short, with 7 bases between. The CDR3 DNA sequence: TGTGCCAGCAGCTCCGAGGGCTACGAGCAGTACTTC. Translation: CASSSEGYEQYF.

This clone was found once. The chain is built from TRBV11-3 and TRBJ2-2; possibly TRBD1 for D (5 bases). The V end lost 5 bases, the J end lost 6 bases, and 28 bases lay between the germline ends. The CDR3 spans 19 residues. Germline CDR1 and CDR2: SGHNT and YENEEA. DNA of the CDR3: TGTGCCAGCAGCCAGGGCCTAGGGAAACGGACGGGCCTGGCCGGGGAGCTGTTTTTT. This translates into CASSQGLGKRTGLAGELFF.

This rearrangement joins TRBV7-9 to TRBJ2-7; a possible D gene is TRBD2 (5 bases). Germline values: CDR1 SEHNR, CDR2 FQNEAQ (reference sequence). The CDR3 is 14 residues long. V was trimmed by 0 bases and J by 4 bases, leaving 10 bases between them. This CDR3 is CASSLAPSKYEQYF. The CDR3 DNA reads TGTGCCAGCAGCTTAGCTCCTAGCAAATACGAGCAGTACTTC.